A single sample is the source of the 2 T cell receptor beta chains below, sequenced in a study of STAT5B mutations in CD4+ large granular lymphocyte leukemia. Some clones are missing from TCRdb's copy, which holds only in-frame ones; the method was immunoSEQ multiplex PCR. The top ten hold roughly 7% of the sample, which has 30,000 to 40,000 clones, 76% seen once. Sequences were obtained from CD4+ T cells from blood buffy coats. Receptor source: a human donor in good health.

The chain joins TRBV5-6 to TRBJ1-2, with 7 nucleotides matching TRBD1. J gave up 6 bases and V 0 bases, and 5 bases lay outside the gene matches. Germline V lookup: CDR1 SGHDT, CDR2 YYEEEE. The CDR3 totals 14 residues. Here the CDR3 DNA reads TGTGCCAGCAGCTTGGCCAACAGGGGCGATGGCTACACCTTC. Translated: CASSLANRGDGYTF.

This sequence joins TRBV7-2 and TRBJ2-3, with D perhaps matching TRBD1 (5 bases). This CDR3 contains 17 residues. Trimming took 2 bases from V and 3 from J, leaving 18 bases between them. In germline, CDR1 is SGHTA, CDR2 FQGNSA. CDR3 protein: CASSLLGLAEMTDTQYF. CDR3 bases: TGTGCCAGCAGCTTATTGGGGCTCGCGGAAATGACAGATACGCAGTATTTT.